One sample yielded the 5 T cell receptor beta chains listed below, sequenced in a study of cytomegalovirus exposure and HLA in healthy donors (TCRdb year 2017). Preparation of the library involved the immunoSEQ multiplex PCR assay. For the multiplex PCR, a mixture combining 60 forward primers for TCR Vbeta segments and 13 reverse primers for TCR Jbeta segments was used. TCRdb's version of the immuneACCESS table is confined to in-frame rearrangements and falls short of the full clone set. An unresolved V gene accounts for under half of the shortfall where checked; the remainder is of unknown origin. For this sample there are 150,000 to 200,000 clones; more than 70% appear just once. Of the sample, over 3% is held by the ten largest clones. Specimen: PBMCs. The source of these receptors is a male donor in good health and CMV-seronegative.

This clone was counted between two and nine times. This sequence joins TRBV7-6 and TRBJ2-3; D call uncertain. This CDR3 has 13 amino acids. Germline-derived CDR1 and CDR2 are SGHVS and FNYEAQ. V was cut by 5 bases and J by 11 bases, with 17 bases left in between. CDR3 DNA sequence: TGTGCCAGCAGCCCGAACCCAAATCCGGTGCAGTATTTT. Its translation: CASSPNPNPVQYF.

In its sample, this clone was seen once. The CDR3 here is CAQGDSSGNTIYF. The CDR3, as DNA: TGTGCCCAGGGGGACAGCTCTGGAAACACCATATATTTT. The rearrangement uses TRBV6-1 and TRBJ1-3; 7 positions match TRBD1. Germline V gene data show CDR1 as MNHNS and CDR2 as SASEGT. This CDR3 is built from 13 residues. J was trimmed by 0 bases and V by 11 bases; bases with no gene match: 4.

The chain employs TRBV30 and TRBJ1-2, with D maybe TRBD1 (5 bases). Germline CDR1 reads GTSNPN; CDR2 reads SVGIG (reference sequence). The CDR3 runs 10 residues. V lost 5 bases to trimming and J lost 8 bases, with 9 bases between them. The CDR3 DNA reads as TGTGCCTGGGCAGGGTTGGGCTACACCTTC. Translating it yields CAWAGLGYTF.

The V and J genes are TRBV7-9 and TRBJ1-1, with D hard to call. The CDR3 sequence is 13 residues long. Germline V gene lookup returns CDR1 SEHNR and CDR2 FQNEAQ (reference sequence). Trimming shortened V by 3 bases and J by 1 base, and 6 bases separated the two germline ends. The CDR3 protein is CASSFRENTEAFF. Written as DNA, the CDR3 is TGTGCCAGCAGCTTTCGGGAGAACACTGAAGCTTTCTTT.

The CDR3 region has the DNA TGTGCCACCGTACAGGATTTGCAGCAGCCCCAGCATTTT. The encoded protein is CATVQDLQQPQHF. The chain uses TRBV10-3 and TRBJ1-5; tentatively, D is TRBD1 (5 bases). V was trimmed by 10 bases and J by 7 bases, leaving 17 bases between them. Germline CDR1 is ENHRY and CDR2 is SYGVKD. The CDR3 loop spans 13 amino acids.